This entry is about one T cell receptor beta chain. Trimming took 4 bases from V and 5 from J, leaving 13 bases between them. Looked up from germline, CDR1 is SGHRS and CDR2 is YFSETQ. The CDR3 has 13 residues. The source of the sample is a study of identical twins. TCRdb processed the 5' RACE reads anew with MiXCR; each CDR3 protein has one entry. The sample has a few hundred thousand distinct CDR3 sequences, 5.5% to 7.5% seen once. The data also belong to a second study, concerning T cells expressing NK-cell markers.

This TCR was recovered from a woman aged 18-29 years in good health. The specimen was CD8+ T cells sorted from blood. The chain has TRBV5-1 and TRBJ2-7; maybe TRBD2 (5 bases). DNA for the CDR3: TGCGCCAGCAGCCAACTTGTGAGGGACGAGCAGTACTTC. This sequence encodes CASSQLVRDEQYF.